The clone carrying this T cell receptor (beta chain) was counted between two and nine times. What it binds is not known. These data come from a study of T cells after yellow fever vaccination. In the study overall: It was SMART-Seq v4 Ultra Low Input that prepared the fractions with low cell numbers.

Findings of the study overall: On re-exposure, the response was weaker but peaked faster, at day 5 versus 15. Boosting was followed by the reappearance of most primary-vaccination clones (roughly 95% CD4, around 91% CD8).

A 5'RACE template-switching step, the method used to make TCR cDNA, added a universal primer site and UMIs. TCRdb re-called the 5' RACE reads with MiXCR, one entry per CDR3 protein. The sample has more than 450,000 distinct CDR3 sequences; 20% to 25% are singletons. This CDR3 has 17 residues. V was clipped by 0 bases and J by 5 bases; unmatched bases: 10. Material: PBMCs, obtained 21 days after the first yellow fever vaccination. V is TRBV23-1 and J is TRBJ2-3, with 8 positions matching TRBD1. TRBV23-1 is known as an ORF, though its function is uncertain. The sequence came from a man between 18 and 35 years old who received the YFV17D yellow fever vaccine. CDR3 in DNA: TGCGCCAGCAGTCAATCTCGGCAGGGGGCGCGTAAAGATACGCAGTATTTT. Protein sequence: CASSQSRQGARKDTQYF.